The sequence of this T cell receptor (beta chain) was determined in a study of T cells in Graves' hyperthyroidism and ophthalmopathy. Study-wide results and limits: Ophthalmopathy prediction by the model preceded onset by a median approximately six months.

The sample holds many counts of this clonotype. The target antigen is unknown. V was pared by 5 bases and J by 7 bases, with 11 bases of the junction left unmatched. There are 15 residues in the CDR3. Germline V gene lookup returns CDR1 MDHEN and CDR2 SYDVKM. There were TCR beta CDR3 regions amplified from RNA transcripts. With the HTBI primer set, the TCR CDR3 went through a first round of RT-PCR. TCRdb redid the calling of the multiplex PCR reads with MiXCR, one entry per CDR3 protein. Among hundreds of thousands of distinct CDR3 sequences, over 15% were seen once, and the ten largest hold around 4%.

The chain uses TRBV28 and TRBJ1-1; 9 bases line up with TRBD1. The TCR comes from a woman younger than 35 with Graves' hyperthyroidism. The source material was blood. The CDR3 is CASSKPGQGWGEAFF. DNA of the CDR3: TGTGCCAGCAGTAAGCCGGGACAGGGATGGGGTGAAGCTTTCTTT.